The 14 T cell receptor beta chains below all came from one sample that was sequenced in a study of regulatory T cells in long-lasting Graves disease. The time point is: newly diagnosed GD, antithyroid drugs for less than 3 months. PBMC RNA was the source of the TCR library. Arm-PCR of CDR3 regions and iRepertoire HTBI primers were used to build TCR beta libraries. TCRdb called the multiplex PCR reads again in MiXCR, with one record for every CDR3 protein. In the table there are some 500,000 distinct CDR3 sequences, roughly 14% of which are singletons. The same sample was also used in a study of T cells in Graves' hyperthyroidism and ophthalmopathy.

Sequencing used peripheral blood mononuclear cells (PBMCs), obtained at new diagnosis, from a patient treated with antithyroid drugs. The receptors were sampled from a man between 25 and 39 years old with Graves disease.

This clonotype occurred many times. For the CDR3, the DNA is TGCAGCGTTGATGGGGGAGGAGGCTACACCTTC. Translating it yields CSVDGGGGYTF. The chain recombines TRBV29-1 with TRBJ1-2; D is perhaps TRBD1 (5 bases). Germline lookup yields CDR1 SQVTM and CDR2 ANQGSEA. The CDR3 extends over 11 amino acids. V lost 3 bases and J lost 8, with 10 bases in between.

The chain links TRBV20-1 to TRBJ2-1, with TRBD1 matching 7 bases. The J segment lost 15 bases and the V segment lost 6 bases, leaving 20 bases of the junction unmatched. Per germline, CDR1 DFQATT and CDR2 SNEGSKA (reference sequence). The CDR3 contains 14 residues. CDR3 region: CSARRDREREPPFF. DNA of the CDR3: TGCAGTGCCCGACGAGACAGGGAACGAGAGCCCCCGTTCTTC.

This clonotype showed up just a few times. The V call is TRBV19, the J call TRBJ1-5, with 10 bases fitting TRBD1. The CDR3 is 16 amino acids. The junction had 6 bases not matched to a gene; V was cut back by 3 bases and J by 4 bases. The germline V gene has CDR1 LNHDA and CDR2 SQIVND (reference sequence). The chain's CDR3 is CASSMTRDRGNQPQHF. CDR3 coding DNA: TGTGCCAGTAGTATGACTCGGGACAGGGGTAATCAGCCCCAGCATTTT.

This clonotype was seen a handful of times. CDR3 nucleotides: TGTGCCAGCAGCGGCTGGACAGGGGAGATAGAGACCCAGTACTTC. Amino acid sequence: CASSGWTGEIETQYF. This chain links TRBV5-8 with TRBJ2-5; 9 bases line up with TRBD1. Germline V gene sequence: CDR1 SGHTS, CDR2 YDEGEE. This CDR3 region has 15 residues. The J segment lost 4 bases and the V segment lost 4 bases, leaving 8 bases of the junction unmatched. Full variable domain (rest looked up from reference TRBV5-8 and TRBJ2-5): EAGVTQSPTHLIKTRGQQATLRCSPISGHTSVYWYQQALGLGLQFLLWYDEGEERNRGNFPPRFSGRQFPNYSSELNVNALELEDSALYLCASSGWTGEIETQYFGPGTRLLVL.

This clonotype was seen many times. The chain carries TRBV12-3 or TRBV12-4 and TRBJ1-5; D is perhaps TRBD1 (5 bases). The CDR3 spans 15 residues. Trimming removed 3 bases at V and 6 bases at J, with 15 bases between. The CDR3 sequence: CASSLGGGGGQPQHF. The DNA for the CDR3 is TGTGCCAGCAGTTTGGGCGGGGGTGGTGGTCAGCCCCAGCATTTT.

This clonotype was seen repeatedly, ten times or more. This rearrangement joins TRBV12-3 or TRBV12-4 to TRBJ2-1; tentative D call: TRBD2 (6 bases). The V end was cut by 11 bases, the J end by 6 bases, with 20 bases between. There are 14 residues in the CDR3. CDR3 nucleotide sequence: TGTGCCTCCTCCCCGGGACTTGGGGGCAATGAGCAGTTCTTC. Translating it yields CASSPGLGGNEQFF.

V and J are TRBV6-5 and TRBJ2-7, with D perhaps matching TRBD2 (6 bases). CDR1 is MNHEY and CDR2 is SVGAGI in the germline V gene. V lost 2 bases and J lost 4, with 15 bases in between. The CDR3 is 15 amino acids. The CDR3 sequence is CASSYVAGPVYEQYF. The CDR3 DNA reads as TGTGCCAGCAGTTACGTTGCGGGGCCTGTTTACGAGCAGTACTTC.

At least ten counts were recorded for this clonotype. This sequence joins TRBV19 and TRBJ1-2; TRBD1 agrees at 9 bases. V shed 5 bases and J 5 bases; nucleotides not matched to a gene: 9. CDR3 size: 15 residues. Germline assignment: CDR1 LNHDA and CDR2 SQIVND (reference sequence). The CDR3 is CASSARDRVGYGYTF. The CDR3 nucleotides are TGTGCCAGTAGTGCCCGGGACAGGGTCGGTTATGGCTACACCTTC. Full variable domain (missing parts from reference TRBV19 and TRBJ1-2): DGGITQSPKYLFRKEGQNVTLSCEQNLNHDAMYWYRQDPGQGLRLIYYSQIVNDFQKGDIAEGYSVSREKKESFPLTVTSAQKNPTAFYLCASSARDRVGYGYTFGSGTRLTVV.

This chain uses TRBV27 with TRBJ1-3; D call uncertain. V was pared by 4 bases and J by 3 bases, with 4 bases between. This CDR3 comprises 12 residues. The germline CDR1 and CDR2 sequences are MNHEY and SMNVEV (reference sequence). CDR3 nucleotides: TGTGCCAGCAGTTACGATGGAAACACCATATATTTT. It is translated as CASSYDGNTIYF.

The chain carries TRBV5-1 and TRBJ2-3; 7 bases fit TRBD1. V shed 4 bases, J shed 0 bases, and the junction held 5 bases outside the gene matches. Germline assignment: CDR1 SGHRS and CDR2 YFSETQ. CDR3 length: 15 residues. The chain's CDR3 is CASSGGQSSTDTQYF. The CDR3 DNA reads TGCGCCAGCAGCGGGGGACAGTCGAGCACAGATACGCAGTATTTT.

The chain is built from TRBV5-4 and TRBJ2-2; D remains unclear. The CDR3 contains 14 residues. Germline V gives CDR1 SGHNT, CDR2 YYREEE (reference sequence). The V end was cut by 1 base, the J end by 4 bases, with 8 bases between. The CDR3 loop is CASSLYGRTGELFF. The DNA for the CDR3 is TGTGCCAGCAGCTTGTATGGACGCACCGGGGAGCTGTTTTTT.

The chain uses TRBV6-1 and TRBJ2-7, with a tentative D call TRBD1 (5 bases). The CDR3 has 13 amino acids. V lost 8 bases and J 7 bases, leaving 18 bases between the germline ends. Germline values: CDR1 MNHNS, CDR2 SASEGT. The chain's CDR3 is CASLQGAPWEQYF. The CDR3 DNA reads TGTGCCAGCCTCCAAGGGGCCCCCTGGGAGCAGTACTTC.

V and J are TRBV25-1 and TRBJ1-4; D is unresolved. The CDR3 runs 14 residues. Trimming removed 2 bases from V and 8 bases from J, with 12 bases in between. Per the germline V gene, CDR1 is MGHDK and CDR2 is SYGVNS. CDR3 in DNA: TGTGCCAGCAGTGAACCTAGAGTGAACGAAAAACTGTTTTTT. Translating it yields CASSEPRVNEKLFF.

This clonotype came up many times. CDR3 DNA sequence: TGTGCCAGCAGCTTAGATGGGAGTGGGTACGAGCAGTACTTC. It codes for CASSLDGSGYEQYF. The chain combines TRBV7-2 with TRBJ2-7; possibly TRBD2 for D (5 bases). Germline CDR1 SGHTA, CDR2 FQGNSA. The CDR3 is 14 amino acids. Between the trimmed V and J ends, which lost 1 base and 4 bases, there was a span of 11 bases.